A single sample is the source of the 13 T cell receptor beta chains below, sequenced in a study of shared clonotypes between healthy human individuals. Some clones are missing from TCRdb's copy, which holds only in-frame ones; the method was immunoSEQ multiplex PCR. The repertoire holds about 2.4 million clones, 93% seen once, with roughly 0.36% in the top ten. The sequenced sample consisted of naive CD4+ T cells from PBMCs. Stated subset: CD45RA+ positively selected. The receptors stem from a man aged 18 to 35 in good health. Some clones in this sample may be carry-over from other donors' samples.

The CDR3 nucleotides are TGTGCCAGCAGTGGGACAGGAACCAAAAACATTCAGTACTTC. This gives the protein CASSGTGTKNIQYF. This chain uses TRBV2 with TRBJ2-4; TRBD1 matches 7 bases. CDR3 length: 14 amino acids. Germline lookup yields CDR1 SNHLY and CDR2 FYNNEI. J gave up 2 bases and V 4 bases, and 2 bases lay outside the gene matches.

V usage is TRBV18 and J usage is TRBJ2-5; D gene ambiguous. Germline CDR1 and CDR2: KGHSH and LQKENI. This CDR3 region has 15 residues. V gave up 0 bases and J gave up 3 bases, with 11 bases separating them. The CDR3 bases are TGTGCCAGCTCACCACCAGGTCGAGTGAAAGAGACCCAGTACTTC. Encoded protein: CASSPPGRVKETQYF.

Comments on this clone: Different DNA sequences within this sample yield the same CDR3. The chain links TRBV5-1 to TRBJ2-5, with D maybe TRBD1 (5 bases). V gave up 0 bases and J gave up 1 base, with 10 bases separating them. Germline CDR1 is SGHRS and CDR2 is YFSETQ. This CDR3 comprises 15 residues. The CDR3 region is CASSLAQGPQETQYF. CDR3 nucleotides: TGCGCCAGCAGCTTGGCTCAGGGTCCCCAAGAGACCCAGTACTTC.

This chain links TRBV6-1 with TRBJ2-1; the D gene is possibly TRBD2 (6 bases). Germline CDR1 is MNHNS and CDR2 is SASEGT. The length of the CDR3 is 16 residues. V lost 2 bases and J 8 bases, leaving 19 bases between the germline ends. CDR3 protein: CASSEMVGGSSDEQFF. The CDR3, as DNA: TGTGCCAGCAGTGAAATGGTGGGGGGATCTTCGGATGAGCAGTTCTTC.

V and J are TRBV11-2 and TRBJ1-2; 9 bases match TRBD1. CDR1 SGHAT and CDR2 FQNNGV come from the germline V gene. CDR3 size: 16 residues. V shed 5 bases, J shed 5 bases, and the junction held 12 bases outside the gene matches. CDR3 nucleotide sequence: TGTGCCAGCAGCCCCGGACAGGGGAGAGGGCCTTATGGCTACACCTTC. Residues: CASSPGQGRGPYGYTF. Together with reference TRBV11-2 and TRBJ1-2, the CDR3 gives the full variable domain: EAGVAQSPRYKIIEKRQSVAFWCNPISGHATLYWYQQILGQGPKLLIQFQNNGVVDDSQLPKDRFSAERLKGVDSTLKIQPAKLEDSAVYLCASSPGQGRGPYGYTFGSGTRLTVV.

This clone was seen once. The chain has TRBV9 and TRBJ2-3; D is perhaps TRBD1 (6 bases). Per the germline V gene, CDR1 is SGDLS and CDR2 is YYNGEE. CDR3 length: 14 residues. V lost 3 bases and J 2 bases, leaving 10 bases between the germline ends. The CDR3 DNA sequence: TGTGCCAGCAGCGCCCCAGGGGCCACAGATACGCAGTATTTT. Its protein product is CASSAPGATDTQYF.

The chain joins TRBV2 to TRBJ2-7; TRBD1 aligns across 7 bases. The junction had 6 bases not matched to a gene; V was cut back by 7 bases and J by 3 bases. CDR1 and CDR2 (germline): SNHLY, FYNNEI. This CDR3 spans 13 amino acids. The CDR3 DNA reads as TGTGCCAGCACAAGGGACAGCTACTACGAGCAGTACTTC. Encoded protein: CASTRDSYYEQYF.

This chain connects TRBV11-2 to TRBJ2-7; a weak D match, TRBD1 (5 bases). The CDR3 has 14 residues. V lost 4 bases, J lost 3 bases, and 13 bases lay in between. From germline, CDR1 is SGHAT and CDR2 FQNNGV. The CDR3 loop reads CASSSMGLFYEQYF. The CDR3 nucleotides read TGTGCCAGCAGCTCCATGGGGCTTTTCTACGAGCAGTACTTC.

This clone was counted between two and nine times. The rearrangement uses TRBV9 and TRBJ2-2, with a tentative D call TRBD1 (5 bases). V was clipped by 4 bases and J by 7 bases, with 11 bases between them. The V gene's germline CDR1 is SGDLS and CDR2 YYNGEE. The CDR3 length is 13 residues. CDR3 in amino acids: CASSPQGIGELFF. The DNA of the CDR3 is TGTGCCAGCAGCCCTCAGGGAATCGGGGAGCTGTTTTTT.

The chain uses TRBV2 and TRBJ2-1, with D tentatively TRBD1 (6 bases). V shed 9 bases and J shed 6 bases, with 18 bases lying between them. The CDR3 totals 14 residues. Germline V lookup: CDR1 SNHLY, CDR2 FYNNEI. The chain's CDR3 is CASMDTPGVNEQFF. CDR3 coding DNA: TGTGCCAGTATGGACACCCCAGGGGTCAATGAGCAGTTCTTC.

The rearrangement joins TRBV7-9 to TRBJ1-4, with 7 bases aligning to TRBD1. Trimming cost V 5 bases and J 8 bases; bases outside gene matches: 11. The V gene's germline CDR1 is SEHNR and CDR2 FQNEAQ (reference sequence). CDR3 length: 15 amino acids. The CDR3: CASSKIQGGEEKLFF. CDR3 nucleotide sequence: TGTGCCAGCAGCAAAATCCAGGGGGGTGAGGAAAAACTGTTTTTT.

The chain links TRBV13 to TRBJ2-7; D possibly matches TRBD1 or TRBD2 (5 bases each). CDR3 length equals 12 residues. Trimming removed 6 bases at V and 6 bases at J, with 12 bases between. CDR1 is PRHDT and CDR2 is FYEKMQ in the germline V gene (reference sequence). The CDR3 DNA sequence: TGTGCCAGCAGAAATCCGGGACGCGAGCAGTACTTC. Its translation: CASRNPGREQYF. Together with reference TRBV13 and TRBJ2-7, the CDR3 gives the full variable domain: AAGVIQSPRHLIKEKRETATLKCYPIPRHDTVYWYQQGPGQDPQFLISFYEKMQSDKGSIPDRFSAQQFSDYHSELNMSSLELGDSALYFCASRNPGREQYFGPGTRLTVT.

This chain uses TRBV5-1 with TRBJ2-5; D unclear. Trimming removed 2 bases from V and 5 bases from J, with 10 bases in between. Per the germline V gene, CDR1 is SGHRS and CDR2 is YFSETQ. CDR3 length equals 13 residues. CDR3 amino acids: CASSLDGFETQYF. CDR3 nucleotide sequence: TGCGCCAGCAGCTTAGACGGTTTCGAGACCCAGTACTTC.